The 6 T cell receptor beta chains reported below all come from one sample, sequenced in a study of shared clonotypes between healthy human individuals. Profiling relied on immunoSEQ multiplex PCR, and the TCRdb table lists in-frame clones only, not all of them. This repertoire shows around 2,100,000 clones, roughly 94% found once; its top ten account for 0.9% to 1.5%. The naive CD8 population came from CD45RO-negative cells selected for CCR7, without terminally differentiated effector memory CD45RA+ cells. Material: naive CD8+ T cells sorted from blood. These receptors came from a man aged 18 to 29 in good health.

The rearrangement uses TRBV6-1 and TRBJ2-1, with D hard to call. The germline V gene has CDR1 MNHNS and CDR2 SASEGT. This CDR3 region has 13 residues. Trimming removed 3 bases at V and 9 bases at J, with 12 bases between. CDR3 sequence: CASSDLWAVEQFF. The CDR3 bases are TGTGCCAGCAGTGATCTTTGGGCAGTTGAGCAGTTCTTC.

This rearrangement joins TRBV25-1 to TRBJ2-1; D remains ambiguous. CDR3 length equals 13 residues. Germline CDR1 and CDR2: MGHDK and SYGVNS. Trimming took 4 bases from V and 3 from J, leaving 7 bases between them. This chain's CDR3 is CASSGDIYNEQFF. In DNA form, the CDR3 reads TGTGCCAGCAGTGGTGACATCTACAATGAGCAGTTCTTC.

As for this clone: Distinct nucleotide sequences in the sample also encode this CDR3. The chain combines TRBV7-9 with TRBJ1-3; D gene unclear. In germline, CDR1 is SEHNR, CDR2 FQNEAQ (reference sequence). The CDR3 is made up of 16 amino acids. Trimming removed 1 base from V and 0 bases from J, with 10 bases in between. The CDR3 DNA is TGTGCCAGCAGCTTAGGCGGGGAGGGCTCTGGAAACACCATATATTTT. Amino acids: CASSLGGEGSGNTIYF.

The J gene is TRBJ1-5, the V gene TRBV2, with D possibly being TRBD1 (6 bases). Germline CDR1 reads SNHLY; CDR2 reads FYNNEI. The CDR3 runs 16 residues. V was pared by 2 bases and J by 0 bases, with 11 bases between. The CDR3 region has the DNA TGTGCCAGCAGTGAAACAGGGTCGTATAGCAATCAGCCCCAGCATTTT. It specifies CASSETGSYSNQPQHF.

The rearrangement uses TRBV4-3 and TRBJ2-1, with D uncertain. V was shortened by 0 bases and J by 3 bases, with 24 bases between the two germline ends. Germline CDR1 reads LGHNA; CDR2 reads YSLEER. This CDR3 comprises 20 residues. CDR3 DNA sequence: TGCGCCAGCAGCCAAGACACCCCAGTATCTAAGGCCGGATTCTACAATGAGCAGTTCTTC. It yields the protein CASSQDTPVSKAGFYNEQFF.

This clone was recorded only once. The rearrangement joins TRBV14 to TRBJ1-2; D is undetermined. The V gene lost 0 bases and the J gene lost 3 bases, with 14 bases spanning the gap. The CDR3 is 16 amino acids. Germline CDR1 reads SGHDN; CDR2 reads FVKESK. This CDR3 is CASSQDHYTGYYGYTF. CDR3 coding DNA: TGTGCCAGCAGCCAAGATCACTATACGGGGTACTATGGCTACACCTTC.